These 29 T cell receptor beta chains share one sample of origin, sequenced in a study of blood T cell repertoires in COVID-19. The repertoire was sequenced with immunoSEQ multiplex PCR; TCRdb's copy has only in-frame clones and lacks some. The sample has about 150,000 clones, around nine tenths seen once. The specimen was peripheral blood. The receptors were sampled from a man aged 55-75 years with active or convalescent COVID-19.

The genes are TRBV5-6 and TRBJ1-2, with D possibly being TRBD1 (5 bases). The V and J ends lost 1 base and 3 bases respectively, with 13 bases between them. Per the germline V gene, CDR1 is SGHDT and CDR2 is YYEEEE. There are 15 residues in the CDR3. CDR3 nucleotides: TGTGCCAGCAGCTTGTCAGGGCCGAGAGACTATGGCTACACCTTC. It yields the protein CASSLSGPRDYGYTF. Full variable domain (rest looked up from reference TRBV5-6 and TRBJ1-2): DAGVTQSPTHLIKTRGQQVTLRCSPKSGHDTVSWYQQALGQGPQFIFQYYEEEERQRGNFPDRFSGHQFPNYSSELNVNALLLGDSALYLCASSLSGPRDYGYTFGSGTRLTVV.

The chain has TRBV4-2 and TRBJ2-3; perhaps TRBD1 as D (5 bases). In germline, CDR1 is LGHNA, CDR2 YNFKEQ. V lost 1 base to trimming and J lost 1 base, with 12 bases between them. CDR3 length: 16 amino acids. The CDR3 reads CASSQGWGLGTDTQYF. The CDR3, as DNA: TGTGCCAGCAGCCAAGGTTGGGGCCTAGGCACAGATACGCAGTATTTT.

The chain carries TRBV5-1 and TRBJ2-4; 7 bases match TRBD1. With 3 bases clipped from V and 5 bases from J, the junction kept 5 bases outside the gene matches. CDR3 length: 14 amino acids. CDR1 SGHRS and CDR2 YFSETQ come from the germline V gene. CDR3 in DNA: TGCGCCAGCAGCTCAGGACAGGCTGAAAACATTCAGTACTTC. Translated: CASSSGQAENIQYF.

This chain joins TRBV6-2 or TRBV6-3 and TRBJ2-5; D uncertain. Per germline, CDR1 MNHEY and CDR2 SVGEGT. Trimming took 4 bases from V and 1 from J, leaving 4 bases between them. The CDR3 has 12 residues. The DNA of the CDR3 is TGTGCCAGCAGTTTCGGCCAAGAGACCCAGTACTTC. Its translation: CASSFGQETQYF.

This rearrangement joins TRBV6-1 to TRBJ1-4; 8 bases match TRBD1. The CDR3 length is 14 residues. In germline, CDR1 is MNHNS, CDR2 SASEGT. J gave up 4 bases and V 3 bases, and 1 base lay outside the gene matches. CDR3 amino acids: CASSDRGLNEKLFF. CDR3 bases: TGTGCCAGCAGTGACAGGGGGCTTAATGAAAAACTGTTTTTT.

The chain carries TRBV30 and TRBJ2-5; 8 bases are a match to TRBD2. Trimming cost V 2 bases and J 3 bases; bases outside gene matches: 2. CDR1 is GTSNPN, CDR2 SVGIG, per germline (reference sequence). CDR3 length: 13 residues. The CDR3 sequence is CAWSTAGEETQYF. The CDR3 DNA reads as TGTGCCTGGAGTACAGCGGGGGAAGAGACCCAGTACTTC.

The gene calls are TRBV2 and TRBJ1-2; D might be TRBD1 (5 bases). The CDR3 runs 13 residues. Looked up from germline, CDR1 is SNHLY and CDR2 is FYNNEI. The V gene lost 7 bases and the J gene lost 8 bases, with 17 bases spanning the gap. CDR3 nucleotides: TGTGCCAGCACGGAAGGGGCCGGCTGGGGCTACACCTTC. Translation gives CASTEGAGWGYTF.

This chain links TRBV2 with TRBJ1-1; D remains ambiguous. Trimming shortened V by 4 bases and J by 1 base, and 7 bases separated the two germline ends. The germline gives CDR1 SNHLY, CDR2 FYNNEI. CDR3 length: 13 amino acids. CDR3 region: CASSGNGNTEAFF. As DNA, the CDR3 is TGTGCCAGCAGTGGTAACGGGAACACTGAAGCTTTCTTT.

This chain uses TRBV28 with TRBJ1-3; TRBD1 matches 8 bases. The CDR3 sequence is 14 residues long. From germline, CDR1 is MDHEN and CDR2 SYDVKM. V gave up 6 bases and J gave up 2 bases; unmatched junction bases: 3. CDR3 residues: CASSLTGAGNTIYF. CDR3 bases: TGTGCCAGCAGCCTGACAGGGGCTGGAAACACCATATATTTT.

This clone was found once. V is TRBV18 and J is TRBJ2-1; 7 bases line up with TRBD2. V dropped 5 bases and J dropped 9; count of bases not matched to a gene: 10. This CDR3 is built from 14 residues. Germline V gene data show CDR1 as KGHSH and CDR2 as LQKENI. CDR3 in amino acids: CASSAGLGGSEQFF. In DNA, the CDR3 is TGTGCCAGCTCAGCTGGACTGGGGGGGAGTGAGCAGTTCTTC. Full variable domain (missing parts from reference TRBV18 and TRBJ2-1): NAGVMQNPRHLVRRRGQEARLRCSPMKGHSHVYWYRQLPEEGLKFMVYLQKENIIDESGMPKERFSAEFPKEGPSILRIQQVVRGDSAAYFCASSAGLGGSEQFFGPGTRLTVL.

The chain uses TRBV7-2 and TRBJ2-5; perhaps TRBD1 as D (5 bases). V was cut by 2 bases and J by 1 base, with 8 bases left in between. CDR1 SGHTA and CDR2 FQGNSA come from the germline V gene. CDR3 size: 14 residues. The CDR3: CASSLMQGQETQYF. The CDR3 coding sequence is TGTGCCAGCAGCTTAATGCAGGGCCAAGAGACCCAGTACTTC.

The V and J genes are TRBV7-2 and TRBJ2-5, with a weak D call TRBD2 (5 bases). V lost 5 bases and J 11 bases, leaving 9 bases between the germline ends. There are 10 residues in the CDR3. Germline V CDR1 and CDR2: SGHTA, FQGNSA. The CDR3 protein is CASSAGFQYF. In DNA, the CDR3 is TGTGCCAGCAGCGCGGGTTTTCAGTACTTC.

The rearrangement uses TRBV2 and TRBJ1-6; D is perhaps TRBD1 (5 bases). V lost 6 bases and J lost 4, with 10 bases in between. Germline-derived CDR1 and CDR2 are SNHLY and FYNNEI. The CDR3 runs to 14 residues. CDR3 DNA: TGTGCCAGCAGCCTGACAGAGTATAATTCACCCCTCCACTTT. Translated, it gives CASSLTEYNSPLHF.

The chain joins TRBV3-1 (or the pseudogene TRBV3-2) to TRBJ2-7; a weak D match, TRBD2 (7 bases). The CDR3 has 15 amino acids. The germline V and J ends were trimmed by 0 bases and 6 bases, with 15 bases remaining between them. CDR1 is LGHDT and CDR2 is YNNKEL in the germline V gene (reference sequence). The CDR3 DNA is TGTGCCAGCAGCCAAGATACCGGGGGGCGCACCGAGCAGTACTTC. Its translation is CASSQDTGGRTEQYF.

As DNA, the CDR3 is TGTGCCAGCAGCCCGACGGGTTCCTACGAGCAGTACTTC. Translation: CASSPTGSYEQYF. This rearrangement joins TRBV7-3 to TRBJ2-7; D unclear. The CDR3 extends over 13 amino acids. V was cut by 5 bases and J by 1 base, with 9 bases left in between. Germline-derived CDR1 and CDR2 are SGHTA and FQGTGA.

The chain links TRBV3-1 (or the pseudogene TRBV3-2) to TRBJ2-2; D perhaps matches TRBD1 (6 bases). V dropped 4 bases and J dropped 4 bases, with 10 bases sitting between them. CDR3 size: 14 residues. In germline, CDR1 is LGHDT, CDR2 YNNKEL (reference sequence). CDR3 in DNA: TGTGCCAGCAGCCGACAGGAATTCACCGGGGAGCTGTTTTTT. Its protein product is CASSRQEFTGELFF.

The chain employs TRBV27 and TRBJ2-3; a weak D match, TRBD2 (5 bases). The CDR3 is 14 residues long. The ends were cut back, 6 bases at V and 1 base at J, with 11 bases in the middle. Germline assignment: CDR1 MNHEY and CDR2 SMNVEV (reference sequence). As DNA, the CDR3 is TGTGCCAGCAGCCTCCTCGGGGGCACAGATACGCAGTATTTT. Translation: CASSLLGGTDTQYF.

With regard to this clone: The junction shows a germline mismatch at one end, possibly a read error. The chain combines TRBV9 with TRBJ2-1, with D uncertain. CDR3 size: 13 residues. Germline CDR1 and CDR2: SGDLS and YYNGEE. CDR3 loop: CASSVEWYSEQFF. CDR3 coding DNA: TGTGCCAGCAGCGTAGAGTGGTACAGTGAGCAGTTCTTC.

The chain uses TRBV29-1 and TRBJ2-1, with a weak D call TRBD2 (5 bases). The length of the CDR3 is 14 residues. V was trimmed by 7 bases and J by 7 bases, leaving 20 bases between them. Per germline, CDR1 SQVTM and CDR2 ANQGSEA. CDR3 DNA sequence: TGCAGCGGTTATACCGGGATAACTACGAATGAGCAGTTCTTC. Amino acid sequence: CSGYTGITTNEQFF.

In DNA, the CDR3 is TGTGCCAGCAGCTTAGACAGGGTCGGGACCCAGTACTTC. Protein product: CASSLDRVGTQYF. The gene calls are TRBV7-2 and TRBJ2-5; TRBD1 might be the D (6 bases). The CDR3 extends over 13 amino acids. Looked up from germline, CDR1 is SGHTA and CDR2 is FQGNSA. V gave up 1 base and J gave up 7 bases, with 10 bases separating them.

The V call is TRBV7-2, the J call TRBJ2-2; tentative D call: TRBD2 (6 bases). This CDR3 region has 12 residues. Germline-derived CDR1 and CDR2 are SGHTA and FQGNSA. V was pared by 5 bases and J by 7 bases, with 8 bases between. The CDR3 is CASSPGGGELFF. CDR3 coding DNA: TGTGCCAGCAGCCCCGGGGGCGGGGAGCTGTTTTTT. Complete variable domain (other parts from reference TRBV7-2 and TRBJ2-2): GAGVSQSPSNKVTEKGKDVELRCDPISGHTALYWYRQSLGQGLEFLIYFQGNSAPDKSGLPSDRFSAERTGGSVSTLTIQRTQQEDSAVYLCASSPGGGELFFGEGSRLTVL.

This clone showed up just once. The genes are TRBV7-9 and TRBJ2-5; 7 bases fit TRBD1. V was pared by 6 bases and J by 2 bases, with 6 bases of the junction left unmatched. Germline lookup yields CDR1 SEHNR and CDR2 FQNEAQ (reference sequence). The CDR3 is 14 amino acids. In nucleotides, the CDR3 is TGTGCCAGCAGTCTGACAGGGTGGCAAGAGACCCAGTACTTC. Translated, it gives CASSLTGWQETQYF.

Worth noting for this clone: One end of the junction fails to match germline, which may point to a read error. The J gene is TRBJ1-4, the V gene TRBV5-1; weak D call: TRBD1 (5 bases). Germline V gene sequence: CDR1 SGHRS, CDR2 YFSETQ. The CDR3 has 15 amino acids. CDR3 region: CASSLATGRNVKLFF. The DNA of the CDR3 is TGCGCCAGCAGCTTGGCCACAGGTCGGAATGTAAAACTGTTTTTT.

This sequence joins TRBV27 and TRBJ2-3, with 8 bases fitting TRBD2. The CDR3 has 14 amino acids. The J segment lost 4 bases and the V segment lost 5 bases, leaving 5 bases of the junction unmatched. The germline V gene has CDR1 MNHEY and CDR2 SMNVEV (reference sequence). The CDR3 loop reads CASSKSGSPDTQYF. Written as DNA, the CDR3 is TGTGCCAGCAGTAAAAGCGGGAGCCCAGATACGCAGTATTTT.

The chain joins TRBV2 to TRBJ1-1, with TRBD1 matching over 9 bases. Germline-derived CDR1 and CDR2 are SNHLY and FYNNEI. The CDR3 is 13 residues long. J lost 4 bases, V lost 4 bases, and 1 base had no gene match. CDR3 DNA sequence: TGTGCCAGCAGTGTACAGGGGGCCACTGAAGCTTTCTTT. Translated: CASSVQGATEAFF.

V and J are TRBV7-9 and TRBJ1-2; 8 nucleotides agree with TRBD1. Germline CDR1 SEHNR, CDR2 FQNEAQ (reference sequence). The CDR3 extends over 14 amino acids. V dropped 5 bases and J dropped 8; count of bases not matched to a gene: 10. CDR3 bases: TGTGCCAGCAGCCCAGGGGGCTCCAATCGGGGCTACACCTTC. Protein: CASSPGGSNRGYTF.

This clone has just a few counts. The chain recombines TRBV12-3 or TRBV12-4 with TRBJ2-7; D is possibly TRBD2 (5 bases). Trimming removed 6 bases at V and 4 bases at J, with 10 bases between. The CDR3 covers 12 residues. The CDR3 sequence is CASRYRDYEQYF. In nucleotides, the CDR3 is TGTGCCAGCAGGTACCGGGATTACGAGCAGTACTTC.

This chain uses TRBV28 with TRBJ1-2; tentative D call: TRBD1 (6 bases). Germline lookup yields CDR1 MDHEN and CDR2 SYDVKM. V lost 8 bases to trimming and J lost 4 bases, with 11 bases between them. The CDR3 is 12 residues long. CDR3 nucleotide sequence: TGTGCCAGCCGGGACAACTTCTATGGCTACACCTTC. It translates to CASRDNFYGYTF.

Only one count was recorded for this clone. CDR3 DNA sequence: TGTGCCAGCAGCTATAATAACTTAGCGGGGGGGGATGAGACCCAGTACTTC. Its protein product is CASSYNNLAGGDETQYF. V usage is TRBV4-2 and J usage is TRBJ2-5; 11 bases are shared with TRBD2. The germline gives CDR1 LGHNA, CDR2 YNFKEQ. CDR3 length: 17 amino acids. Trimming removed 5 bases from V and 5 bases from J; junction bases left unmatched: 13.